This T cell receptor (beta chain) was found in a study of blood T cells in healthy people across ages. Combining a sample-barcoded 5' primer with a J-beta primer mix, a second PCR ran for about 7 to 12 cycles. TCRdb called the 5' RACE reads again in MiXCR, with one record for every CDR3 protein. The table lists 760,000 or so distinct CDR3 sequences, 25% of them singletons, with 8% to 10% in the top ten. Note on this clonotype: Antigen unknown.

Overall study findings and caveats: Age showed a roughly linear inverse relationship with TCR beta diversity per million T cells.

CDR1 is MNHNS, CDR2 SASEGT, per germline. V shed 2 bases, J shed 1 base, and the junction held 2 bases outside the gene matches. The CDR3 contains 15 residues. The data also belong to a second study, concerning T cells of mothers and their children. That paper notes: With unrelated pairs as the comparison, related mother-child pairs had a slightly higher overlap that was not significant.

The origin of this receptor is a boy aged 5 to 17 in good health. Sequenced input: blood. V usage is TRBV6-1 and J usage is TRBJ2-7, with TRBD2 matching 10 bases. The DNA of the CDR3 is TGTGCCAGCAGTGAACGACTAGCGGGTTCCTACGAGCAGTACTTC. Protein: CASSERLAGSYEQYF.